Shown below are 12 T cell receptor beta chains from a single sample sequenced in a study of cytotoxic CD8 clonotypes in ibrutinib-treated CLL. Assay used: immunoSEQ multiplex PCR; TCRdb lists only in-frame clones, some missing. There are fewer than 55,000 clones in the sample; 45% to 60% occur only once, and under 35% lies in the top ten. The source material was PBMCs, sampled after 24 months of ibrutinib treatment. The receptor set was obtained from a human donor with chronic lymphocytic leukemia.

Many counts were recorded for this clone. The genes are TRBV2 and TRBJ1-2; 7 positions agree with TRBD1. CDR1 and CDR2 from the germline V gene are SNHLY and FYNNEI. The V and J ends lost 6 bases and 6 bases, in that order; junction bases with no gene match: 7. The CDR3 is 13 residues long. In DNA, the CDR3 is TGTGCCAGCAGGTACACAGGGGCGGATGGCTACACCTTC. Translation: CASRYTGADGYTF.

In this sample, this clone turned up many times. The CDR3 loop reads CASTRGGATGELFF. CDR3 bases: TGTGCCAGCACCCGAGGGGGGGCCACCGGGGAGCTGTTTTTT. The genes are TRBV7-9 and TRBJ2-2, with a weak D call TRBD2 (7 bases). CDR3 length: 14 residues. Germline V gene data show CDR1 as SEHNR and CDR2 as FQNEAQ (reference sequence). Trimming cost V 7 bases and J 4 bases, with 13 bases left between them.

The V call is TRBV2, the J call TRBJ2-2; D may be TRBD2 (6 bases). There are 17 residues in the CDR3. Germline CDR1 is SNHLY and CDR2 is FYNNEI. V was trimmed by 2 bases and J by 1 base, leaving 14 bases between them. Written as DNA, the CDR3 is TGTGCCAGCAGTGAAATTTCCCGACTAGAGAACACCGGGGAGCTGTTTTTT. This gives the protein CASSEISRLENTGELFF. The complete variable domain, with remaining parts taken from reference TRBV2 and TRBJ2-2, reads EPEVTQTPSHQVTQMGQEVILRCVPISNHLYFYWYRQILGQKVEFLVSFYNNEISEKSEIFDDQFSVERPDGSNFTLKIRSTKLEDSAMYFCASSEISRLENTGELFFGEGSRLTVL.

The CDR3 spells CASSPYRGDYGYTF. CDR3 bases: TGTGCCAGCTCACCGTACAGGGGCGACTATGGCTACACCTTC. J is TRBJ1-2 and V is TRBV18, with 7 bases identical to TRBD1. V shed 3 bases, J shed 3 bases, and the junction held 4 bases outside the gene matches. This CDR3 comprises 14 residues. CDR1 and CDR2 from the germline V gene are KGHSH and LQKENI.

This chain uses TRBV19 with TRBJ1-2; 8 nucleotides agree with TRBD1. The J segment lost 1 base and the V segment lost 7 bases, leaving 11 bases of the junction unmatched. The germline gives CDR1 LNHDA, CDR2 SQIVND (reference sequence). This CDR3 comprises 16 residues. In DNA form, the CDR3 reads TGTGCCAGTACCCGACAGGGGACTTCACTTAACTATGGCTACACCTTC. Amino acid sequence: CASTRQGTSLNYGYTF.

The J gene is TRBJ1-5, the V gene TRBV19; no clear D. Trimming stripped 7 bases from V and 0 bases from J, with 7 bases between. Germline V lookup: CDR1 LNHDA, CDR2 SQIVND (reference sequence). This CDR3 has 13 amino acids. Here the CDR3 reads CASKTTSNQPQHF. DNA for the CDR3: TGTGCCAGTAAAACGACTAGCAATCAGCCCCAGCATTTT.

CDR3 sequence reads: CASSFSGANVLTF. In DNA, the CDR3 is TGTGCATCTTCGTTCTCTGGGGCCAACGTCCTGACTTTC. This rearrangement joins TRBV12-5 to TRBJ2-6, with unresolved D. This CDR3 is built from 13 residues. From germline, CDR1 is LGHNT and CDR2 FRNRAP.

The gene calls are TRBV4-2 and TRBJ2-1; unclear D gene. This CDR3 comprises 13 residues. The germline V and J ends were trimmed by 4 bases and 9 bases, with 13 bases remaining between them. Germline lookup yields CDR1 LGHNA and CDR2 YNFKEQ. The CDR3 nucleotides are TGTGCCAGCAGCCGCCCTCAGCAGGTTGAGCAGTTCTTC. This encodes CASSRPQQVEQFF.

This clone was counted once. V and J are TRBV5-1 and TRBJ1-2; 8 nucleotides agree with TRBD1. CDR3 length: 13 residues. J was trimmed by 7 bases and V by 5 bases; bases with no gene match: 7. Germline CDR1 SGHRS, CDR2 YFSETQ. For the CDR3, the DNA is TGCGCCAGCAGAATTTTCACAGGGGGTGGCTACACCTTC. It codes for CASRIFTGGGYTF.

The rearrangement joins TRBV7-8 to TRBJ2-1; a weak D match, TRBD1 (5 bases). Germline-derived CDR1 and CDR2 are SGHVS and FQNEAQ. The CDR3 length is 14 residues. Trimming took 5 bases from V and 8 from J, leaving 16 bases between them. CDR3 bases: TGTGCCAGCAGCCCCTACGACACCAGGGATGAGCAGTTCTTC. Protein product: CASSPYDTRDEQFF.

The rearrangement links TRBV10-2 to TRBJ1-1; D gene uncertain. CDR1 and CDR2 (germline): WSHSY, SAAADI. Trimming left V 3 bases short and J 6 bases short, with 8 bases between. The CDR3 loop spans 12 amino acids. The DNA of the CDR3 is TGCGCCAGCAGTGAAATGGCCGCTGAAGCTTTCTTT. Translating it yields CASSEMAAEAFF.

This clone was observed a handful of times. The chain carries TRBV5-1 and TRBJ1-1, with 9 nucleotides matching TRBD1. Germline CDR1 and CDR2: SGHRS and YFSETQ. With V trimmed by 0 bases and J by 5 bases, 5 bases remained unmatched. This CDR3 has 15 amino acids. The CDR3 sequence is CASSLAGQGLTEAFF. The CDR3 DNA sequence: TGCGCCAGCAGCTTGGCAGGACAGGGGCTTACTGAAGCTTTCTTT.